This TCR beta chain was sequenced for a study of blood T cell repertoires in COVID-19. The CDR3 spans 14 residues. V gave up 4 bases and J gave up 3 bases; unmatched junction bases: 5. Germline CDR1 is SGHNT and CDR2 is YYREEE (reference sequence). Repertoires were generated with immunoSEQ multiplex PCR, while TCRdb's copy carries only in-frame clones and drops some. The sample contains approximately 130,000 clones, roughly four fifths of which appear only once. Sequencing input: PBMCs or T cells enriched from blood (not recorded which). The V call is TRBV5-4, the J call TRBJ2-7; 9 nucleotides align to TRBD1. The origin of this receptor is a man aged 25 to 40 who had recovered from COVID-19. The CDR3: CASSADRGSYEQYF. CDR3 in DNA: TGTGCCAGCAGCGCGGACAGGGGAAGCTACGAGCAGTACTTC.